This paragraph reports one T cell receptor (beta chain). The record originates from a study of blood T cell repertoires in COVID-19. In the original analysis: The authors estimated nucleated cell counts from reference gene primer amplification. The method was immunoSEQ multiplex PCR; TCRdb's version includes in-frame clones alone and lacks a portion of them. The D gene and trimming were derived from the DNA, and the V and J assignments and clone size from that table. The sample includes 250,000 or so clones, around 86% of them seen just once. The germline V gene encodes CDR1 MNHEY and CDR2 SVGAGI. This CDR3 is built from 15 residues. Germline trimming cut 5 bases from V and 4 bases from J; bases unmatched to any gene: 9.

This TCR came from a man between 35 and 55 years old with active or convalescent COVID-19. The sample was peripheral blood. The chain couples TRBV6-5 to TRBJ2-3, with TRBD2 matching over 7 bases. Written as DNA, the CDR3 is TGTGCCAGCAGTCCTACCGCGGGAGACGCAGATACGCAGTATTTT. This translates into CASSPTAGDADTQYF.